This passage covers 18 T cell receptor beta chains from one sample sequenced in a study of blood T cell repertoires in COVID-19. Using immunoSEQ multiplex PCR, the repertoire was profiled, and TCRdb retains in-frame clones only, with some absent. In the table there are 200,000 to 250,000 clones, around 89% of which are singletons. The material sequenced was peripheral blood. The receptor source for this set is a woman in her 30s with COVID-19, enrolled during active disease.

This sequence joins TRBV7-2 and TRBJ1-2, with TRBD1 as a possible D gene (5 bases). From germline, CDR1 is SGHTA and CDR2 FQGNSA. The length of the CDR3 is 17 residues. The ends were cut back, 2 bases at V and 3 bases at J, with 19 bases in the middle. The CDR3 nucleotides read TGTGCCAGCAGCTTAATCTCGTCCGCAGGGCGTCACTATGGCTACACCTTC. It codes for CASSLISSAGRHYGYTF.

V gene TRBV7-2 combines with J gene TRBJ2-3; D may be TRBD2 (5 bases). Germline V gene lookup returns CDR1 SGHTA and CDR2 FQGNSA. The CDR3 has 14 amino acids. Trimming shortened V by 4 bases and J by 0 bases, and 8 bases separated the two germline ends. The CDR3 DNA is TGTGCCAGCAGCTCGGACTTCAGCACAGATACGCAGTATTTT. This encodes CASSSDFSTDTQYF.

The V gene is TRBV7-9, the J gene TRBJ1-1; tentatively, D is TRBD1 (6 bases). V dropped 5 bases and J dropped 1 base, with 17 bases sitting between them. Per the germline V gene, CDR1 is SEHNR and CDR2 is FQNEAQ (reference sequence). The CDR3 runs 16 residues. The CDR3: CASSLRGGPTNTEAFF. The CDR3 bases are TGTGCCAGCAGCCTAAGAGGGGGACCGACGAACACTGAAGCTTTCTTT.

The chain has TRBV5-5 and TRBJ2-7; D gene unclear. V lost 4 bases to trimming and J lost 0 bases, with 14 bases between them. Looked up from germline, CDR1 is SGHKS and CDR2 is YYEKEE (reference sequence). The CDR3 totals 15 residues. CDR3 DNA: TGTGCCAGCAGCCCGGTGCCAGGCACCTCCTACGAGCAGTACTTC. Translating gives CASSPVPGTSYEQYF.

The chain links TRBV20-1 to TRBJ2-5; D unresolved. Trimming took 3 bases from V and 6 from J, leaving 14 bases between them. The CDR3 has 13 residues. Germline CDR1 is DFQATT and CDR2 is SNEGSKA (reference sequence). The CDR3, as DNA: TGCAGTGCTAGTCCACACCCCGCAAAGACCCAGTACTTC. It translates to CSASPHPAKTQYF.

This clone has just a few counts. The rearrangement uses TRBV7-9 and TRBJ2-3, with 10 nucleotides matching TRBD2. The CDR3 has 17 amino acids. Germline-derived CDR1 and CDR2 are SEHNR and FQNEAQ (reference sequence). V lost 3 bases, J lost 6 bases, and 12 bases stayed unmatched. CDR3 in DNA: TGTGCCAGCAGCTTGAGGGCTAGCGGGAGCCTCAAGGATACGCAGTATTTT. Translating it yields CASSLRASGSLKDTQYF.

A single count supports this clone. The chain is built from TRBV21-1 and TRBJ1-2; TRBD1, as called in the table, went unchecked against the DNA. TRBV21-1 is a pseudogene locus. The CDR3 spans 11 residues. CDR3 region: CASRDRYGYTF. The DNA for the CDR3 is TGTGCCAGCCGGGACAGGTATGGCTACACCTTC.

The chain combines TRBV18 with TRBJ2-7; 13 bases fit TRBD2. Germline V gene sequence: CDR1 KGHSH, CDR2 LQKENI. CDR3 length: 18 amino acids. The V gene end was trimmed by 2 bases and the J gene end by 0 bases; junction bases not matched to a gene: 7. The CDR3: CASSPMGLAGKYSYEQYF. Written as DNA, the CDR3 is TGTGCCAGCTCACCAATGGGACTAGCGGGGAAATACTCCTACGAGCAGTACTTC.

The chain couples TRBV13 to TRBJ2-7, with 7 nucleotides matching TRBD2. The CDR3 is made up of 14 amino acids. The germline V gene has CDR1 PRHDT and CDR2 FYEKMQ (reference sequence). With V trimmed by 4 bases and J by 6 bases, 9 bases remained unmatched. Here the CDR3 reads CASSSRDYHSEQYF. CDR3 DNA sequence: TGTGCCAGCAGCTCCCGGGACTACCATTCCGAGCAGTACTTC.

The chain joins TRBV7-8 to TRBJ2-5, with 9 nucleotides matching TRBD1. Trimming took 1 base from V and 4 from J; bases not matched to a gene: 7. The germline CDR1 and CDR2 sequences are SGHVS and FQNEAQ. The CDR3 has 16 residues. The CDR3 DNA sequence: TGTGCCAGCAGCTTAGGAAGGACAGGGGCCAGAGAGACCCAGTACTTC. Residues: CASSLGRTGARETQYF.

The chain links TRBV28 to TRBJ2-2, with TRBD1 matching over 9 bases. J lost 3 bases, V lost 8 bases, and 7 bases had no gene match. This CDR3 has 15 amino acids. CDR1 is MDHEN and CDR2 is SYDVKM in the germline V gene. CDR3 sequence: CASGLQGADTGELFF. The CDR3 bases are TGTGCCAGCGGATTACAGGGGGCCGACACCGGGGAGCTGTTTTTT. The full variable domain, its missing parts supplied by reference TRBV28 and TRBJ2-2, is DVKVTQSSRYLVKRTGEKVFLECVQDMDHENMFWYRQDPGLGLRLIYFSYDVKMKEKGDIPEGYSVSREKKERFSLILESASTNQTSMYLCASGLQGADTGELFFGEGSRLTVL.

The rearrangement uses TRBV27 and TRBJ2-5; D is ambiguous. CDR3 length: 14 amino acids. The ends were cut back, 0 bases at V and 4 bases at J, with 9 bases in the middle. Looked up from germline, CDR1 is MNHEY and CDR2 is SMNVEV (reference sequence). The CDR3 DNA reads as TGTGCCAGCAGTTTATCTGGCCGTGGAGAGACCCAGTACTTC. Translating it yields CASSLSGRGETQYF.

This rearrangement joins TRBV7-8 to TRBJ2-4, with 11 bases matching TRBD1. The CDR3 extends over 16 amino acids. Germline V gene lookup returns CDR1 SGHVS and CDR2 FQNEAQ. J was trimmed by 3 bases and V by 4 bases; bases with no gene match: 5. CDR3 loop: CASSSGQGADKNIQYF. The CDR3 bases are TGTGCCAGCAGCTCCGGACAGGGGGCGGACAAAAACATTCAGTACTTC.

This chain joins TRBV5-1 and TRBJ2-1; 8 nucleotides match TRBD2. Germline V gene sequence: CDR1 SGHRS, CDR2 YFSETQ. This CDR3 has 17 amino acids. V was clipped by 1 base and J by 6 bases; unmatched bases: 12. The CDR3 sequence: CASSLLPGLGVGNEQFF. As DNA, the CDR3 is TGCGCCAGCAGCTTGTTACCGGGACTAGGGGTGGGCAATGAGCAGTTCTTC.

As regards this clone: The junction departs from the called germline gene at one end, perhaps through a read error. V is TRBV6-4 and J is TRBJ2-5, with D perhaps TRBD1 (5 bases). From germline, CDR1 is MRHNA and CDR2 SNTAGT. The CDR3 is 10 residues long. This chain's CDR3 is CASTKWAGNF. CDR3 DNA sequence: TGTGCCAGCACAAAGTGGGCAGGGAACTTC.

The rearrangement joins TRBV10-1 to TRBJ1-6; no reliable D call. The V end was cut by 7 bases, the J end by 0 bases, with 10 bases between. The germline V gene encodes CDR1 WNHNN and CDR2 SYGVQD (reference sequence). This CDR3 comprises 15 residues. Here the CDR3 DNA reads TGCGCCAGCAAACCCCGGGTCTCCTATAATTCACCCCTCCACTTT. Translating gives CASKPRVSYNSPLHF.

V and J are TRBV7-2 and TRBJ2-3; 9 nucleotides agree with TRBD2. The germline V gene has CDR1 SGHTA and CDR2 FQGNSA. The CDR3 covers 15 residues. The trim removed 3 bases at V and 9 bases at J, leaving 10 bases unmatched. The CDR3 DNA reads as TGTGCCAGCAGCTTCGGGCGGGGGGGCCGAGGGACGCAGTATTTT. This sequence encodes CASSFGRGGRGTQYF.

The chain carries TRBV5-6 and TRBJ1-6, with no clear D. CDR3 length: 14 residues. Trimming took 1 base from V and 8 from J, leaving 10 bases between them. The germline CDR1 and CDR2 sequences are SGHDT and YYEEEE. CDR3 loop: CASSLNWEDSPLHF. DNA for the CDR3: TGTGCCAGCAGCTTGAACTGGGAGGATTCACCCCTCCACTTT.